This T cell receptor beta chain was recorded in a study of T cell changes during pregnancy in multiple sclerosis. This clone was counted a single time. Germline CDR1 and CDR2: PRHDT and FYEKMQ (reference sequence). V lost 8 bases to trimming and J lost 7 bases, with 14 bases between them. This CDR3 has 12 residues. Data came from immunoSEQ multiplex PCR; TCRdb stores just in-frame clones and leaves some out. The table records fewer than 50,000 clones, over 80% of them present only once. The receptor was derived from a female donor with multiple sclerosis, enrolled in a pregnancy study. The rearrangement uses TRBV13 and TRBJ1-1; no clear D. Sequencing used CD8+ T cells from peripheral blood mononuclear cells, obtained after pregnancy. The CDR3 reads CASLLGGGEAFF. The CDR3 bases are TGTGCCAGCTTACTAGGAGGAGGTGAAGCTTTCTTT.